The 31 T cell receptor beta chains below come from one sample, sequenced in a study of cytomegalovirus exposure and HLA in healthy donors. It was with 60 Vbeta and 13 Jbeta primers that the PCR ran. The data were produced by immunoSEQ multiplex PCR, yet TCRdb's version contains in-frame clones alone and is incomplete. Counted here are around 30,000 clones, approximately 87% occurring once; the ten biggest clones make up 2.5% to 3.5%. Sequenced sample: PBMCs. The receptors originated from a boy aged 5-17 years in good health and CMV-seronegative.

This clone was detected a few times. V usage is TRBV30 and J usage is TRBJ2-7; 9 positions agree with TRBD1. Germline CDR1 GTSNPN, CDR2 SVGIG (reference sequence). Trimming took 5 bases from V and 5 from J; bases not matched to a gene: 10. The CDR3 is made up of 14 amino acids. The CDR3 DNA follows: TGTGCCTGGGGACCGGGACAGGGAATTCACGAGCAGTACTTC. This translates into CAWGPGQGIHEQYF.

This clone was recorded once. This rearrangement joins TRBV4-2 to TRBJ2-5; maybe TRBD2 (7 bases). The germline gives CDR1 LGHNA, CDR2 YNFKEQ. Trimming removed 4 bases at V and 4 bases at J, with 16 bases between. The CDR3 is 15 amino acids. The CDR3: CASSPRGGGAETQYF. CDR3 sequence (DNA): TGTGCCAGCAGCCCCCGCGGGGGCGGTGCAGAGACCCAGTACTTC.

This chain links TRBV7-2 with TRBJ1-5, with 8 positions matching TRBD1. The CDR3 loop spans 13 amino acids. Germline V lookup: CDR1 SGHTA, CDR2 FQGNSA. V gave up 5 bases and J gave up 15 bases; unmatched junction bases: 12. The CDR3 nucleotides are TGTGCCAGCAGCGCCGACAGGGGCCTACCGCGGCATTTT. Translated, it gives CASSADRGLPRHF. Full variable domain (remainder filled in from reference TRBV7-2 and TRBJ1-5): GAGVSQSPSNKVTEKGKDVELRCDPISGHTALYWYRQSLGQGLEFLIYFQGNSAPDKSGLPSDRFSAERTGGSVSTLTIQRTQQEDSAVYLCASSADRGLPRHFGDGTRLSIL.

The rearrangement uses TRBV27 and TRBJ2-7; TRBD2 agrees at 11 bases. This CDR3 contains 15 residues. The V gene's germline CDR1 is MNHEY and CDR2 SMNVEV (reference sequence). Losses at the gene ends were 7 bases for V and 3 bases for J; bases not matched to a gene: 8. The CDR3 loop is CASIKLAGGFYEQYF. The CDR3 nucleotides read TGTGCCAGCATTAAGCTAGCGGGGGGATTCTACGAGCAGTACTTC.

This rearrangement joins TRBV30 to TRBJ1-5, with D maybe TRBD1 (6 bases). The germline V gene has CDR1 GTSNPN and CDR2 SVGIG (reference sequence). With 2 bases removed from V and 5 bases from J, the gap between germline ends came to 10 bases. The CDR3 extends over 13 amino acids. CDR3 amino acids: CAWSPGAYQPQHF. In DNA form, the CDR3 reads TGTGCCTGGAGTCCAGGGGCGTATCAGCCCCAGCATTTT.

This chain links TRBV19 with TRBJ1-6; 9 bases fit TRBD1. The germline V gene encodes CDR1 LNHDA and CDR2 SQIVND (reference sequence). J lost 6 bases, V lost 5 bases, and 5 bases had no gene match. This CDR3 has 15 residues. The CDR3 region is CASSGGQGSNSPLHF. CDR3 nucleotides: TGTGCCAGTAGTGGGGGACAGGGTTCTAATTCACCCCTCCACTTT.

CDR3 protein: CASSPLSSGATDTQYF. The CDR3, as DNA: TGTGCCAGCAGCCCTTTATCTAGCGGGGCTACAGATACGCAGTATTTT. The chain combines TRBV9 with TRBJ2-3, with 9 bases matching TRBD2. Per germline, CDR1 SGDLS and CDR2 YYNGEE. The CDR3 sequence is 16 residues long. Trimming took 4 bases from V and 3 from J; bases not matched to a gene: 9.

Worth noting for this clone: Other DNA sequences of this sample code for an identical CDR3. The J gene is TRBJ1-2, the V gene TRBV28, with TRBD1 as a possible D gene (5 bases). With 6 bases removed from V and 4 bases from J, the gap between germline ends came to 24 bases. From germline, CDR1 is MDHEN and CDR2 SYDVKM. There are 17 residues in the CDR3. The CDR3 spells CASSYIGQGRNPYGYTF. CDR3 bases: TGTGCCAGCAGCTACATAGGACAAGGCCGCAACCCCTATGGCTACACCTTC.

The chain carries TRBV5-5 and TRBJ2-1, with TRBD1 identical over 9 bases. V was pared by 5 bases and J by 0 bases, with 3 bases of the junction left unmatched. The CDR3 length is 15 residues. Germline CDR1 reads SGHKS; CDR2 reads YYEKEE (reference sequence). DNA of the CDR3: TGTGCCAGCAGGGGGACAGGGAACTCCTACAATGAGCAGTTCTTC. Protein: CASRGTGNSYNEQFF.

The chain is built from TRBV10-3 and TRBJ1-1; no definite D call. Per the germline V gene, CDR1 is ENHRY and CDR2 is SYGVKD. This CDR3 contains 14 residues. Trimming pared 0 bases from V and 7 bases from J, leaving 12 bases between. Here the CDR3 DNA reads TGTGCCATCAGTGAGTCGAATGCGGGAATTGAAGCTTTCTTT. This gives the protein CAISESNAGIEAFF.

The CDR3 nucleotides are TGTGCCAGCAGAACCGGGACAGTTAATGAAAAACTGTTTTTT. Encoded protein: CASRTGTVNEKLFF. The V call is TRBV6-5, the J call TRBJ1-4; 7 nucleotides line up with TRBD1. Trimming cost V 6 bases and J 4 bases; bases outside gene matches: 5. Per the germline V gene, CDR1 is MNHEY and CDR2 is SVGAGI. The CDR3 spans 14 residues.

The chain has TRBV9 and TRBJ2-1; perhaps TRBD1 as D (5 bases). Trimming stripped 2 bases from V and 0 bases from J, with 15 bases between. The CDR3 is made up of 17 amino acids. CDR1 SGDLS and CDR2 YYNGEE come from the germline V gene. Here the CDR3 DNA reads TGTGCCAGCAGCGTCCTGAGGAGACAGAGCTCCTACAATGAGCAGTTCTTC. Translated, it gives CASSVLRRQSSYNEQFF.

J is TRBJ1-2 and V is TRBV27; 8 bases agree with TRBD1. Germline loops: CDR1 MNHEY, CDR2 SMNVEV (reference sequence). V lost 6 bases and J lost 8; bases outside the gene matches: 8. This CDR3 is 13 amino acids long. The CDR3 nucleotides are TGTGCCAGCAGATCCCAGGGGGCGCGGGGCTACACCTTC. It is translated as CASRSQGARGYTF.

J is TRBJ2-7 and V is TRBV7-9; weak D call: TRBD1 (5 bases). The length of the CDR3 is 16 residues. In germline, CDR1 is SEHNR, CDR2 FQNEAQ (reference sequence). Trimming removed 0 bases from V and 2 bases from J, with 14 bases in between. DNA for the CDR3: TGTGCCAGCAGCTTAGCGTTAGGGGCTTTCACCTACGAGCAGTACTTC. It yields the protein CASSLALGAFTYEQYF.

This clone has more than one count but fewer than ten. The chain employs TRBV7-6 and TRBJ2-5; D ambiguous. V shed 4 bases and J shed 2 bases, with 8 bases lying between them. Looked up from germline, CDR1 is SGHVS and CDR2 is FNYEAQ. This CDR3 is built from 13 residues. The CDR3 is CASSSPQQETQYF. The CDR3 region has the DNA TGTGCCAGCAGCTCCCCCCAGCAAGAGACCCAGTACTTC.

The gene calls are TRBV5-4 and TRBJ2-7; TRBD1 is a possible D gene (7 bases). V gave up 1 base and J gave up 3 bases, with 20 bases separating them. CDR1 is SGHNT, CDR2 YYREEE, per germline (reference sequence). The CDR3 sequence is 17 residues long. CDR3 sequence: CASSLQIFAGQLYEQYF. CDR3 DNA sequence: TGTGCCAGCAGCTTGCAGATTTTTGCGGGACAGCTCTACGAGCAGTACTTC.

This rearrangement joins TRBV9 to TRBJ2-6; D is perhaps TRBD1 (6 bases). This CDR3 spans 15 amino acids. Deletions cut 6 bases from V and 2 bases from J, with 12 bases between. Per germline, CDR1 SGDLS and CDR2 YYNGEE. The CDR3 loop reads CASNNEGAGANVLTF. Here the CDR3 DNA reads TGTGCCAGCAACAATGAGGGGGCTGGGGCCAACGTCCTGACTTTC.

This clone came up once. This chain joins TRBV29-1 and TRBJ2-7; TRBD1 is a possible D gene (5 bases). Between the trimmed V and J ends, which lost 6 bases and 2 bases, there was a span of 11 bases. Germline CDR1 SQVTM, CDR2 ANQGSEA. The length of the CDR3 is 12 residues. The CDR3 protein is CSVQGTTYEQYF. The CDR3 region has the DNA TGCAGCGTCCAGGGCACAACCTACGAGCAGTACTTC.

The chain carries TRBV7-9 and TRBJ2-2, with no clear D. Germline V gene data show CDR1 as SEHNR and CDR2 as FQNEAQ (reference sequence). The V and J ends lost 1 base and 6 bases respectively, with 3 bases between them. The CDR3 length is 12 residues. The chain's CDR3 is CASSLVSGELFF. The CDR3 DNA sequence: TGTGCCAGCAGCTTAGTCTCCGGGGAGCTGTTTTTT.

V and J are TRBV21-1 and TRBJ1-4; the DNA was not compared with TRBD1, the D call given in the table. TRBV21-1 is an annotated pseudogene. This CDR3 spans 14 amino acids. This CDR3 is CASSKCTGAEKLFF. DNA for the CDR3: TGTGCCAGCAGCAAATGCACAGGGGCTGAAAAACTGTTTTTT.

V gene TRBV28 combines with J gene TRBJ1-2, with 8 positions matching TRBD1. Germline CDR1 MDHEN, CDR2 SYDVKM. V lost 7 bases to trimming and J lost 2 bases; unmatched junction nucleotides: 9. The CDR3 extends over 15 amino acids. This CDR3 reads CASISKTGANYGYTF. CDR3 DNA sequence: TGTGCCAGCATCTCCAAGACAGGGGCGAACTATGGCTACACCTTC.

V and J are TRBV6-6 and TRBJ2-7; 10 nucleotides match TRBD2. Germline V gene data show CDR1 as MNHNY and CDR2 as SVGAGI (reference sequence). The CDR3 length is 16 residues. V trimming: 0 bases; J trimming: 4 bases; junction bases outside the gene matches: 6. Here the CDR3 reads CASSYSLPSGGYEQYF. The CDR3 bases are TGTGCCAGCAGTTACTCTCTTCCTAGCGGGGGTTACGAGCAGTACTTC.

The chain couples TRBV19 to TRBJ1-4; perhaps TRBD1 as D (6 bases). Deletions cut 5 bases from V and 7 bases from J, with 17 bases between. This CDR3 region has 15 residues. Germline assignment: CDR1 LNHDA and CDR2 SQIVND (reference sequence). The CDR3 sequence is CASSSVQGRVEKLFF. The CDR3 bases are TGTGCCAGTAGTTCCGTCCAGGGGAGGGTTGAAAAACTGTTTTTT.

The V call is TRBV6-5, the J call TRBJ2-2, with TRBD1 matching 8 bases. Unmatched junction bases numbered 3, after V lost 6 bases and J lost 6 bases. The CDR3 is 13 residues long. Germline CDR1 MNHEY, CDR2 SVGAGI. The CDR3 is CASRDRVPGELFF. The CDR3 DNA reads TGTGCCAGCAGGGACAGGGTCCCCGGGGAGCTGTTTTTT.

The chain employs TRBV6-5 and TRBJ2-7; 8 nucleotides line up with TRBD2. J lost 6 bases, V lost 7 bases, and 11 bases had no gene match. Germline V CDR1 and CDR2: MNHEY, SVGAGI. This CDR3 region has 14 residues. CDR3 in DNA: TGTGCCAGCACCAGAACTAGCGGCGGGAGCGAGCAGTACTTC. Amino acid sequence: CASTRTSGGSEQYF.

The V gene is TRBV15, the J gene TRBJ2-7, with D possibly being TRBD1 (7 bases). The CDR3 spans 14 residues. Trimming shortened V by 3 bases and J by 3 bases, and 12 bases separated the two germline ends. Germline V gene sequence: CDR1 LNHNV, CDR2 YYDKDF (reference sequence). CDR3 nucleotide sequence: TGTGCCACCAGCAGGGAGGGGGCCGACTACGAGCAGTACTTC. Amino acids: CATSREGADYEQYF.

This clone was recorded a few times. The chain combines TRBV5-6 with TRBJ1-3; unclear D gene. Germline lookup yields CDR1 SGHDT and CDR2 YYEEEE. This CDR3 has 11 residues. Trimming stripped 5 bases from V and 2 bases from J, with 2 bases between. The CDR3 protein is CASSTGNTIYF. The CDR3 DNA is TGTGCCAGCAGTACTGGAAACACCATATATTTT. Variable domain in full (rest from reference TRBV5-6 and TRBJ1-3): DAGVTQSPTHLIKTRGQQVTLRCSPKSGHDTVSWYQQALGQGPQFIFQYYEEEERQRGNFPDRFSGHQFPNYSSELNVNALLLGDSALYLCASSTGNTIYFGEGSWLTVV.

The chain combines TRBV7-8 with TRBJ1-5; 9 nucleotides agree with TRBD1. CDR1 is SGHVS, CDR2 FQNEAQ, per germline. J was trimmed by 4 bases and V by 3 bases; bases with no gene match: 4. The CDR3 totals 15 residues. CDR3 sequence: CASSFDRGWNQPQHF. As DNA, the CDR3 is TGTGCCAGCAGCTTCGACAGGGGGTGGAATCAGCCCCAGCATTTT.

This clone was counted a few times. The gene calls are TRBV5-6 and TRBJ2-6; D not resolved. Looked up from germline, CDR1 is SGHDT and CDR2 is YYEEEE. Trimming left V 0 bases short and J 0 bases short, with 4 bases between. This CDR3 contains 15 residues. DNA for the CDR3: TGTGCCAGCAGCTTGGACATCTCTGGGGCCAACGTCCTGACTTTC. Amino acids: CASSLDISGANVLTF.

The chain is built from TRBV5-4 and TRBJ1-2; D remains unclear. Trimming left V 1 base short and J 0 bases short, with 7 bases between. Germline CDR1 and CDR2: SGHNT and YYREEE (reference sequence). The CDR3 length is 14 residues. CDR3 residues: CASSLPRTNYGYTF. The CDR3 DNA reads TGTGCCAGCAGCTTGCCCAGGACTAACTATGGCTACACCTTC.

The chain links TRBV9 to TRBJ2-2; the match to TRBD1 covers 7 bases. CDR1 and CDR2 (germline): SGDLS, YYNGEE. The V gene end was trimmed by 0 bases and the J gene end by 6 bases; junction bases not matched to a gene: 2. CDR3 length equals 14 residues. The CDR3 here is CASSVDGTAGELFF. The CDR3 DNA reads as TGTGCCAGCAGCGTAGACGGGACAGCCGGGGAGCTGTTTTTT.